This is a list of T cell receptor beta chains from one sample in a study of blood T cell repertoires in COVID-19. The method was immunoSEQ multiplex PCR; TCRdb's version includes in-frame clones alone and lacks a portion of them. This repertoire shows 400,000 to 550,000 clones, 85% to 90% found once; its top ten account for roughly 4%. The material sequenced was peripheral blood. These receptors originate from a woman in her 30s with acute or convalescent COVID-19. Each CDR3 is given with its conserved first and last residue.

v_gene: TRBV27; j_gene: TRBJ2-1; len: 16; CDR3aa: CASSLSSSGVYNEQFF
v_gene: TRBV6-5; j_gene: TRBJ1-1; len: 13; CDR3aa: CASSQQASTEAFF
v_gene: TRBV7-2; j_gene: TRBJ1-1; len: 14; CDR3aa: CASSLAGANTEAFF
v_gene: TRBV5-1; j_gene: TRBJ1-2; len: 14; CDR3aa: CASSLRGHSYGYTF
v_gene: TRBV24-1; j_gene: TRBJ1-1; len: 12; CDR3aa: CATSDRQGVSFF
v_gene: TRBV18; j_gene: TRBJ2-7; len: 14; CDR3aa: CASSRRGGLYEQYF
v_gene: TRBV3-1/TRBV3-2; j_gene: TRBJ2-1; len: 16; CDR3aa: CASSQVWQGAFNEQFF
v_gene: TRBV7-9; j_gene: TRBJ2-1; len: 13; CDR3aa: CASSLDRYNEQFF
v_gene: TRBV4-1; j_gene: TRBJ2-5; len: 16; CDR3aa: CASSLRQDMYQETQYF
v_gene: TRBV2; j_gene: TRBJ1-4; len: 16; CDR3aa: CASSAKDRAPNEKLFF